Here is one TCR beta chain with its context. The antigen is not known. Primers: 60 Vbeta forward and 13 Jbeta reverse. Some clones are missing from TCRdb's copy, which holds only in-frame ones; the method was immunoSEQ multiplex PCR. The sample has some 80,000 clones. The sample comes from a study of cytomegalovirus exposure and HLA in healthy donors. Findings of the study overall: Reportedly, a later analysis found an Asian-associated ancestry cluster had fewer N-insertions than the roughly 630-donor mean. With DRB1 most and HLA-C fewest, TCR association rates differed between HLA loci in a later analysis. Despite most TCR sequences being rare, some public TCRs occurred in many donors. Later work found most CMV-associated TCR beta chains apparently HLA-restricted.

From germline, CDR1 is SGHRS and CDR2 YFSETQ. The length of the CDR3 is 16 residues. V gave up 0 bases and J gave up 2 bases; unmatched junction bases: 1. The chain uses TRBV5-1 and TRBJ2-2; 10 bases fit TRBD2. Specimen: PBMCs. This sequence originates from a man aged 45-65 years in good health and CMV-seropositive. CDR3 sequence (DNA): TGCGCCAGCAGCTTGGGGACTAGCGGCAACACCGGGGAGCTGTTTTTT. Amino acids: CASSLGTSGNTGELFF.